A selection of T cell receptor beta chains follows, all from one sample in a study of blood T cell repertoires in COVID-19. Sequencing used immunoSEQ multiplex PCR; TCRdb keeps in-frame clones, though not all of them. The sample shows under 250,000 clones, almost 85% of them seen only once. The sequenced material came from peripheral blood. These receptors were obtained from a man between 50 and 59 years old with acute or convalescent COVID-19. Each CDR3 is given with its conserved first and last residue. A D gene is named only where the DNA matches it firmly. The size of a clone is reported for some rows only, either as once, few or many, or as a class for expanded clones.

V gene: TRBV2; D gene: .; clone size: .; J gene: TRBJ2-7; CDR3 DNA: TGTGCCAGCAGGGGGGGGACAGCCGCGGGAGGCGAGCAGTACTTC; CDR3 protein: CASRGGTAAGGEQYF
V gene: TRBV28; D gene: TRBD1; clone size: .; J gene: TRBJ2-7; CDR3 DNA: TGTGCCAGCAGCATGGCGGGACAGGGCTCCTACGAGCAGTACTTC; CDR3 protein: CASSMAGQGSYEQYF
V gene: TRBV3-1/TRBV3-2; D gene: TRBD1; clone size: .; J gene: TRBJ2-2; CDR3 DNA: TGTGCCAGCAGGTTCACCGGGACAGCTGGGGAGCTGTTTTTT; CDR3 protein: CASRFTGTAGELFF
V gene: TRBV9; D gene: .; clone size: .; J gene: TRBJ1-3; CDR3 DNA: TGTGCCAGCAGCGTTCGCAGGGTGGACACCATATATTTT; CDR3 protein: CASSVRRVDTIYF
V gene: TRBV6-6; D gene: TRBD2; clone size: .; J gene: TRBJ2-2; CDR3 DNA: TGTGCCAGCAAGGGGAGGGGTTTAGAGAACACCGGGGAGCTGTTTTTT; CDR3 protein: CASKGRGLENTGELFF
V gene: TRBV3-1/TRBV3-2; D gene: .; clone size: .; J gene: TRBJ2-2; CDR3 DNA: TGTGCCAGCAGCCAAGGAGCCACGAACACCGGGGAGCTGTTTTTT; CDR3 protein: CASSQGATNTGELFF
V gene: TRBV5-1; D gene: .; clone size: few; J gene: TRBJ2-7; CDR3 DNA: TGCGCCAGCGGCCACAGGGAAACCTACGAGCAGTACTTC; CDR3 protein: CASGHRETYEQYF
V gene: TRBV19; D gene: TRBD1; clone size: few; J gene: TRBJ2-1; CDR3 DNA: TGTGCCAGTAGTCCGAGTCGAGGACAGGGGGAGTTCTTC; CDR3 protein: CASSPSRGQGEFF
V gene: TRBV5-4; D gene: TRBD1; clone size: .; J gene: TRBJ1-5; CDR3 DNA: TGTGCCAGCAGCTTGGACAGGGGGCAGGATCAGCCCCAGCATTTT; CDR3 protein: CASSLDRGQDQPQHF
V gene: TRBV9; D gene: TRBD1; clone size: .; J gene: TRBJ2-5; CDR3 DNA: TGTGCCAGCAGCGTAGGGGCAGGGGGCGAAGGAGAGACCCAGTACTTC; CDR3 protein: CASSVGAGGEGETQYF
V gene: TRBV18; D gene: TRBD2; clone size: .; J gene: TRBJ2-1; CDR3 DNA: TGTGCCAGCTCACCCCTAGCGGGAGGGAGACGTGAGCAGTTCTTC; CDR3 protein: CASSPLAGGRREQFF
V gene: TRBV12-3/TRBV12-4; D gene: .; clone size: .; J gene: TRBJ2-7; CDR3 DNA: TGTGCCAGCAGACCTGGCCCCCAATCGCAGCAGTACTTC; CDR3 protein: CASRPGPQSQQYF
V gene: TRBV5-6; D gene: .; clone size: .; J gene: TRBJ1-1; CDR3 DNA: TGTGCCAGCAGCTTGGAGCCTCGTCCCAGGCAGGACACTGAAGCTTTCTTT; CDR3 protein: CASSLEPRPRQDTEAFF
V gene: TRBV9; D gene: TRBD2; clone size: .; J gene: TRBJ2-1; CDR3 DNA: TGTGCCAGCAGCGCAGCGGGACTAGCGGGGGGCCAGCAGTTCTTC; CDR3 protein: CASSAAGLAGGQQFF
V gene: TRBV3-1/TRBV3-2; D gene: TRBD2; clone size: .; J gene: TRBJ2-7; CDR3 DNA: TGTGCCAGCAGCCAGTCAGCGGGAGGGTCCTACGAGCAGTACTTC; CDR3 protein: CASSQSAGGSYEQYF
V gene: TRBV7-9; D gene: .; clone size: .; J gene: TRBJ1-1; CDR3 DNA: TGTGCCAGCTGCGCAGGGATGAACACTGAAGCTTTCTTT; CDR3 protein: CASCAGMNTEAFF
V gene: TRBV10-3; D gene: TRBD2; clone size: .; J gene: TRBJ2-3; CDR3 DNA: TGTGCCATCGGGTCGACTAGCAGAGCAGATACGCAGTATTTT; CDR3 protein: CAIGSTSRADTQYF
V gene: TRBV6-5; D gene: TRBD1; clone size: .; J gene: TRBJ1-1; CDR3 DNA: TGTGCCAGCAGTTACTCGATTGGACAGGGGACCACTGAAGCTTTCTTT; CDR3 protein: CASSYSIGQGTTEAFF
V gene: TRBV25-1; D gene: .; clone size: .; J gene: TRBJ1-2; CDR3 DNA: TGTGCCAGCAGTGAATGGGTAGGGGAAGTCACTGGACGTGGCTACACCTTC; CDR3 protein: CASSEWVGEVTGRGYTF
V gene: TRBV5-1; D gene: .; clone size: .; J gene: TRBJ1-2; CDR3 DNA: TGCGCCAGCAGCTTGGGACTCGACAGGACACTCTATGGCTACACCTTC; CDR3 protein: CASSLGLDRTLYGYTF
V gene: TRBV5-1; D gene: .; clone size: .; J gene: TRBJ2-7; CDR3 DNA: TGCGCCAGCAGCTTAGGGGACGAGCAGTACTTC; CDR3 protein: CASSLGDEQYF
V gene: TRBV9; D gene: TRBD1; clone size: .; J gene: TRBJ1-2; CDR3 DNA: TGTGCCAGCAGCGTAGGGACAGGGGATCATGGCTACACCTTC; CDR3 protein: CASSVGTGDHGYTF
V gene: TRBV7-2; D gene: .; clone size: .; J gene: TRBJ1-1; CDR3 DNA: TGTGCCAGCAGCTTAGGGGCTCGGCCGGTTAACACTGAAGCTTTCTTT; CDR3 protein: CASSLGARPVNTEAFF
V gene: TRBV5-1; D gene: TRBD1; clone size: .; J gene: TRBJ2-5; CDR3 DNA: TGCGCCAGCAGAAACTCGGACAGGGGGACAGAGACCCAGTACTTC; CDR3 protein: CASRNSDRGTETQYF
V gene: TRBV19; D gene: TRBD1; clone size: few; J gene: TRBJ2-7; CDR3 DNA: TGTGCCAGTAGTAGAAAACAGGGGGTAAGGGACGAGCAGTACTTC; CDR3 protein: CASSRKQGVRDEQYF
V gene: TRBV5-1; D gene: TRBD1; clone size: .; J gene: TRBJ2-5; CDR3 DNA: TGCGCCAGCAGGACAGGGAAGCAAGAGACCCAGTACTTC; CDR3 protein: CASRTGKQETQYF
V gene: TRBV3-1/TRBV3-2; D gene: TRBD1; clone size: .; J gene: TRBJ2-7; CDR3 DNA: TGTGCCAGCAGCCAAGAAGGGACAGGGGACTCCTACGAGCAGTACTTC; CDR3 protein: CASSQEGTGDSYEQYF
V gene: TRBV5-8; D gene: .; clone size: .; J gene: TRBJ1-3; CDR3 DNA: TGTGCCAGCAGCCCAGAGGAGGCTGGAAACACCATATATTTT; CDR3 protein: CASSPEEAGNTIYF
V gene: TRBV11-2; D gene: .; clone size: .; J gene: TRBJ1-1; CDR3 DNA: TGTGCCAGCAGCAGTGTACGGGGGAACACTGAAGCTTTCTTT; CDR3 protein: CASSSVRGNTEAFF
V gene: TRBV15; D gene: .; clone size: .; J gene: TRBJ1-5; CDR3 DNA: TGTGCCACCAGCAGAGACAGGGGTAGCAATCAGCCCCAGCATTTT; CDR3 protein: CATSRDRGSNQPQHF
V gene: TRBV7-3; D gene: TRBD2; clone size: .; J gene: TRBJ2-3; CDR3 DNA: TGTGCCAGCAGCCCCAGCGGGGCACATAGCACAGATACGCAGTATTTT; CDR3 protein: CASSPSGAHSTDTQYF
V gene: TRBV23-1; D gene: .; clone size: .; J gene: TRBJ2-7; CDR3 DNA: TGCGCCAGCAGTCGACAGGCTTTCTACGAGCAGTACTTC; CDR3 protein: CASSRQAFYEQYF
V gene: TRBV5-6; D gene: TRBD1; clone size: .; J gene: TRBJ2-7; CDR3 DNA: TGTGCCAGCAGCCTCGCCGGGACAGGTCTCTACGATCAGTACTTC; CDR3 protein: CASSLAGTGLYDQYF
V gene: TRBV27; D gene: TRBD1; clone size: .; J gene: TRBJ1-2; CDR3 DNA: TGTGCCAGCAGTTCCGGACAGGGGGCGAACTATGGCTACACCTTC; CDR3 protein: CASSSGQGANYGYTF
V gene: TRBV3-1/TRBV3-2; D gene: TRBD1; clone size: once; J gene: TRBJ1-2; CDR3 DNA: TGTGCCAGCAGCCTAGGGACAGGGAACTATGGCTACACCTTC; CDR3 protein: CASSLGTGNYGYTF
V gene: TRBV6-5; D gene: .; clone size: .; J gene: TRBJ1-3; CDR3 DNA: TGTGCCAGCAGTTACCAGGGAACTGGAAACACCATATATTTT; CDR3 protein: CASSYQGTGNTIYF
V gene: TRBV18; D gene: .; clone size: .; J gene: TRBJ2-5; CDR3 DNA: TGTGCCAGCTCACCAAGCCTCGGGACCCAGTACTTC; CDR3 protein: CASSPSLGTQYF
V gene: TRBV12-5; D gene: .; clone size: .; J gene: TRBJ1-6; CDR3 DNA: TGTGCTAGTGGTTTGGGCACCCCAGGGGATTCACCCCTCCACTTT; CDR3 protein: CASGLGTPGDSPLHF
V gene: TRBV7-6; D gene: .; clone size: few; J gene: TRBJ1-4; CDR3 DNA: TGTGCCAGCAGCTTAGCTGCGTCAAAACGAGATGAAAAACTGTTTTTT; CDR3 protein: CASSLAASKRDEKLFF
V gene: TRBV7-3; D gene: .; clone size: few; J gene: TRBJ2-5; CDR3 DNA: TGTGCCAGCAGCTTCCGCGGGACAGACCAAGAGACCCAGTACTTC; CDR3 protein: CASSFRGTDQETQYF
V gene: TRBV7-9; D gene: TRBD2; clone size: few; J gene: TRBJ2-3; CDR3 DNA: TGTGCCAGCAGCCCCGCTAGCGGGAGAACTAGCACAGATACGCAGTATTTT; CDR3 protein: CASSPASGRTSTDTQYF